This TCR beta chain was found in a study of T-cell reconstitution after alpha-beta-depleted transplantation in children. TCRbeta library preparation incorporated unique molecular identifiers. MiXCR was run by TCRdb on the PCR reads, yielding one entry per CDR3 protein. The table includes around 700,000 distinct CDR3 sequences, about an eighth detected once. This clonotype was detected only a few times. V gave up 2 bases and J gave up 9 bases, with 18 bases separating them. The CDR3 is made up of 15 amino acids. Germline V gene data show CDR1 as SGHRS and CDR2 as YFSETQ. This sequence originates from a girl aged 2 to 10 with congenital amegakaryocytic thrombocytopenia, due to receive a stem cell transplant. V usage is TRBV5-1 and J usage is TRBJ2-1, with D perhaps matching TRBD2 (6 bases). The specimen was PBMCs, collected before TCRalphabeta/CD19-depleted stem cell transplant. This CDR3 reads CASSLRTKEGTEQFF. The CDR3 coding sequence is TGCGCCAGCAGCTTAAGGACGAAGGAGGGCACTGAGCAGTTCTTC.